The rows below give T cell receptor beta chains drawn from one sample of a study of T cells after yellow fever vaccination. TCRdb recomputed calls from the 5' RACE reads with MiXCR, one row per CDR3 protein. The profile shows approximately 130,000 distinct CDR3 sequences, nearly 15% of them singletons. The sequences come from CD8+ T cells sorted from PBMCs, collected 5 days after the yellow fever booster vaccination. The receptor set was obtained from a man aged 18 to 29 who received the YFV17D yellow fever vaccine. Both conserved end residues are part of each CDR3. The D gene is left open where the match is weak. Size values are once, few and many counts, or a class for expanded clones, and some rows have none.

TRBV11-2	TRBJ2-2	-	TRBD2	TGTGCCAGCAGCTTCTTCCCTAGCGGGGGCCGAAACACCGGGGAGCTGTTTTTT	CASSFFPSGGRNTGELFF
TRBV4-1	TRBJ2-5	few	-	TGCGCCAGCAGCCCCCTTGAAGCGACCCAAGAGACCCAGTACTTC	CASSPLEATQETQYF
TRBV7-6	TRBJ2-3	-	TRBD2	TGTGCCAGCAGCTTGGGGACTAGCGGGGGGAGACTGGATACGCAGTATTTT	CASSLGTSGGRLDTQYF
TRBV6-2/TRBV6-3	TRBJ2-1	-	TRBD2	TGTGCCAGCACCCAAGGGAGCGGGACCTACAATGAGCAGTTCTTC	CASTQGSGTYNEQFF
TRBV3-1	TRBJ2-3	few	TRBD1	TGTGCCAGCAGCCCCTCCCGACAGGGGGCGAAGACAGATACGCAGTATTTT	CASSPSRQGAKTDTQYF
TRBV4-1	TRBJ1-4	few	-	TGCGCCAGCAGCCAAGGATCGGGTCAGACCGCCTGGGGTGAAAAACTGTTTTTT	CASSQGSGQTAWGEKLFF
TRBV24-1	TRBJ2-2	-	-	TGTGCCACCAGTGATAGCGGGGAGCTGTTTTTT	CATSDSGELFF
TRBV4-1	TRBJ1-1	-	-	TGCGCCAGCACCGCCAGTCTCAAGAACACTGAAGCTTTCTTT	CASTASLKNTEAFF
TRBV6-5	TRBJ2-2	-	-	TGTGCCAGCAGTTATGTATCCGGGGAGCTGTTTTTT	CASSYVSGELFF
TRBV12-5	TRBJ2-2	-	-	TGTGCTAGTGGTTTGGTACTTTCTTCGGGTCAGCGGAACACCGGGGAGCTGTTTTTT	CASGLVLSSGQRNTGELFF
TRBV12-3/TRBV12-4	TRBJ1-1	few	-	TGTGCCAGCAGTTTTACTGCCCTGAACACTGAAGCTTTCTTT	CASSFTALNTEAFF
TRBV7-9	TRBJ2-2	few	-	TGTGCCAGCAGCTTGTCCAGCGTGGGCGGGGAGCTGTTTTTT	CASSLSSVGGELFF
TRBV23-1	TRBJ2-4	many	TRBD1	TGCGCCAGCAGTCGAGCCGGGACAGATCTAGCCAAAAACATTCAGTACTTC	CASSRAGTDLAKNIQYF
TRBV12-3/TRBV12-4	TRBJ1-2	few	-	TGTGCCAGCAGTTTAGCGCTAAATTATGGCTACACCTTC	CASSLALNYGYTF
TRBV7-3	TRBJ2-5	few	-	TGTGCCAGCAGCCTACAGGGAGGAGAAGAGACCCAGTACTTC	CASSLQGGEETQYF
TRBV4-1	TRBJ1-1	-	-	TGCGCCAGCAGCCACCCAGGCGGCACTGAAGCTTTCTTT	CASSHPGGTEAFF
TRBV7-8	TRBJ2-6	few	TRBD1	TGTGCCAGCAGCTTAACCCGAACAGGGGCTGGGGCCAACGTCCTGACTTTC	CASSLTRTGAGANVLTF
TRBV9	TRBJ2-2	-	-	TGTGCCAGCAGCATCACCGGGACGACTGCCGGGGAGCTGTTTTTT	CASSITGTTAGELFF
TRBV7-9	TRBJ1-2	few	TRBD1	TGTGCCAGCAGGCTCCTTACAGGGGACGGAGGCTACACCTTC	CASRLLTGDGGYTF
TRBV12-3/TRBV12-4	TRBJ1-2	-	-	TGTGCCAGCAGCCCAGGGTTTTACTATGGCTACACCTTC	CASSPGFYYGYTF
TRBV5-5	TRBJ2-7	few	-	TGTGCCAGCAGCTTGGCTAACGGCCTCTACGAGCAGTACTTC	CASSLANGLYEQYF
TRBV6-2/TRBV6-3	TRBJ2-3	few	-	TGTGCCAGCACACCGGGCTCCCACCCAGATACGCAGTATTTT	CASTPGSHPDTQYF
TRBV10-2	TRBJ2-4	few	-	TGCGCCAGCAGTGAGTCAGGAGGGATCGCCAAAAACATTCAGTACTTC	CASSESGGIAKNIQYF
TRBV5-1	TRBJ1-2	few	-	TGCGCCAGCAGCTTCGGGGTACTTAACTATGGCTACACCTTC	CASSFGVLNYGYTF
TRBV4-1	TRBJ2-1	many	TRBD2	TGCGCCAGCAGCCAAGACGGGGGGTCTTACAATGAGCAGTTCTTC	CASSQDGGSYNEQFF
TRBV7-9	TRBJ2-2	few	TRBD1	TGTGCCAGCAGCCAGACAGGGCAGTACACCGGGGAGCTGTTTTTT	CASSQTGQYTGELFF
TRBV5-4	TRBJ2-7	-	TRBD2	TGTGCCAGCAGTCATAGCGGGGGGGGCTACGAGCAGTACTTC	CASSHSGGGYEQYF
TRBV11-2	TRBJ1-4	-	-	TGTGCCAGCCTATCTTCGGGGAAACTGTTTTTT	CASLSSGKLFF
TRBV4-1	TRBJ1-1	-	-	TGCGCCAGCAGCCAGTTGGGCACTGAAGCTTTCTTT	CASSQLGTEAFF
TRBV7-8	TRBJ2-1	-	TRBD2	TGTGCCAGCAGCGGTAGAAAGGGGACTAGCGGGGGGGCCATCAATGAGCAGTTCTTC	CASSGRKGTSGGAINEQFF
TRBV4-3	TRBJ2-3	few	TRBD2	TGCGCCAGCAGCCAGGATACTACTAGCGCAGATACGCAGTATTTT	CASSQDTTSADTQYF
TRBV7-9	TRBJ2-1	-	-	TGTGCCAGCAGACCCTCCCGGGACTACAATGAGCAGTTCTTC	CASRPSRDYNEQFF
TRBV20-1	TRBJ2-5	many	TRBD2	TGCAGTGCTAGCGGGGGGTCCCAAGAGACCCAGTACTTC	CSASGGSQETQYF
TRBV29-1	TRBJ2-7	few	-	TGCAGCGTTGAAAACGGGCGCTACGAGCAGTACTTC	CSVENGRYEQYF
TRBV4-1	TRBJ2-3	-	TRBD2	TGCGCCAGCAGCCAAGAGCTAGCGGGGGGGCTGTACACAGATACGCAGTATTTT	CASSQELAGGLYTDTQYF
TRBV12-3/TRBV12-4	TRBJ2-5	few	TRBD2	TGTGCCAGCAGTCCGTCGACTAGCGGGGGTTGGGAGACCCAGTACTTC	CASSPSTSGGWETQYF
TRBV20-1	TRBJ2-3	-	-	TGCAGTGCTAGAGTCGGCGACGGAGACGCAGATACGCAGTATTTT	CSARVGDGDADTQYF
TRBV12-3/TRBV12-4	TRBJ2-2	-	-	TGTGCCAGCACCCCCGTCAGGAACACCGGGGAGCTGTTTTTT	CASTPVRNTGELFF
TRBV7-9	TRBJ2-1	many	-	TGTGCCAGCAGCCCACTAGCTCTCAATGAGCAGTTCTTC	CASSPLALNEQFF
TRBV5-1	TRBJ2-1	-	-	TGCGCCAGCAGCTTGGGCGGGGGCTATGAGCAGTTCTTC	CASSLGGGYEQFF
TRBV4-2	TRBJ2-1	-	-	TGTGCCAGCAGCCAAGAAGACAGCTACAATGAGCAGTTCTTC	CASSQEDSYNEQFF
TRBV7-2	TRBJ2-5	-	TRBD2	TGTGCCAGCAGCCTACCCCCGGGGGGACCCCAAGAGACCCAGTACTTC	CASSLPPGGPQETQYF
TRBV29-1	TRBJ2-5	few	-	TGCAGCGTTGCGGGTGTTCGGGAGACCCAGTACTTC	CSVAGVRETQYF
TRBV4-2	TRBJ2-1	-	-	TGTGCCAGCAGCCTACTAGCCGAGCCTCGGTGCGAGCAGTTCTTC	CASSLLAEPRCEQFF
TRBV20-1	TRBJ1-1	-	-	TGCAGTGCTAGTTGGTGGGGGATTAGGAGGAACACTGAAGCTTTCTTT	CSASWWGIRRNTEAFF
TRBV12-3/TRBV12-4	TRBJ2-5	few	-	TGTGCCAGCAGTTTAGTTTCGGCGGGGGCACAAGAGACCCAGTACTTC	CASSLVSAGAQETQYF
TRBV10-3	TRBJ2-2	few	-	TGTGCCATCAGTGAGGTTGTGGGGCCCGGGGAGCTGTTTTTT	CAISEVVGPGELFF
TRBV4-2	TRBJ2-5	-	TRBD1	TGTGCCAGCAGCCCCGGGACAGAGATACAAGAGACCCAGTACTTC	CASSPGTEIQETQYF
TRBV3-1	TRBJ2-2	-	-	TGTGCCAGCAGCCAAGTGGCACCGACTAACACCGGGGAGCTGTTTTTT	CASSQVAPTNTGELFF
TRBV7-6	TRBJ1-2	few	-	TGTGCCAGCAGCTCCGACGATGGGGGCCTAGTCTATGGCTACACCTTC	CASSSDDGGLVYGYTF
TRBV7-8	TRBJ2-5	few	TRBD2	TGTGCCAGCAGCTTAGGGTTTGGGCGGGGGTCCATGGGGACCCAGTACTTC	CASSLGFGRGSMGTQYF
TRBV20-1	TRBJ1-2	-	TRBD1	TGCAGTGCTAGAGACCGACAGGGGTACTATGGCTACACCTTC	CSARDRQGYYGYTF
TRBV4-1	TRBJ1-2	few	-	TGCGCCAGCAGCCAAGTGGGGTCCCCTAACTATGGCTACACCTTC	CASSQVGSPNYGYTF
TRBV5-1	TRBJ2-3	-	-	TGCGCCAGCAGCTCGATGACGGGCCCCTCCGATACGCAGTATTTT	CASSSMTGPSDTQYF
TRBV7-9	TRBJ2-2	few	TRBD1	TGTGCCAGCAGTTACGACAGGGGAGTGGACACCGGGGAGCTGTTTTTT	CASSYDRGVDTGELFF
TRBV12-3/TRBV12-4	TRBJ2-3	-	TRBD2	TGTGCCAGCAGTCCAGCGGGGGCCGCAGATACGCAGTATTTT	CASSPAGAADTQYF